Listed below are T cell receptor beta chains from one sample, sequenced in a study of post-analysis software for immune sequencing data. TCRdb re-derived calls from the PCR reads in MiXCR, one entry per CDR3 protein. The table has 800,000 to 950,000 distinct CDR3 sequences, about 50% seen once. The sample was blood. These receptors came from a girl between 10 and 17 years old with multiple sclerosis. Each CDR3 is given with its conserved first and last residue. A D gene is named only where the DNA matches it firmly. The size field is filled for only some rows; it gives once, few, many or a size class.

d_call	v_call	clone_size	j_call	cdr3_aa	cdr3_nt
TRBD2	TRBV20-1	-	TRBJ2-1	CSARVLAGDRDEQFF	TGCAGTGCTAGAGTACTAGCGGGAGATCGGGATGAGCAGTTCTTC
-	TRBV29-1	-	TRBJ2-3	CSVELVGVADTQYF	TGCAGCGTTGAACTAGTTGGGGTGGCAGATACGCAGTATTTT
-	TRBV7-9	few	TRBJ2-7	CASQSKGVGAYEQYF	TGTGCCAGCCAGTCTAAGGGAGTGGGGGCCTACGAGCAGTACTTC
-	TRBV5-1	once	TRBJ2-3	CASSPGKGTDTQYF	TGCGCCAGCAGCCCGGGGAAGGGCACAGATACGCAGTATTTT
-	TRBV29-1	-	TRBJ2-1	CSAVGDRDSYNEQFF	TGCAGCGCCGTGGGGGACCGTGACTCCTACAATGAGCAGTTCTTC
-	TRBV15	-	TRBJ2-1	CATSRDLTHEQFF	TGTGCCACCAGCAGAGATTTAACCCATGAGCAGTTCTTC
-	TRBV6-5	-	TRBJ2-1	CASSYTKYAQETQFF	TGTGCCAGCAGTTACACGAAGTATGCACAAGAGACCCAGTTCTTC
-	TRBV20-1	-	TRBJ2-1	CSARDIAYNEQFF	TGCAGTGCTAGAGATATTGCCTACAATGAGCAGTTCTTC
TRBD1	TRBV6-5	few	TRBJ2-7	CASSRRDRGSYEQYF	TGTGCCAGCAGTCGCCGGGACAGGGGCTCCTACGAGCAGTACTTC
-	TRBV6-2/TRBV6-3	-	TRBJ2-7	CASLRTGSYEQYF	TGTGCCAGCCTCCGCACAGGGAGCTACGAGCAGTACTTC
-	TRBV7-9	-	TRBJ2-6	CASSAAAPLRANVLTF	TGTGCCAGCAGCGCGGCAGCTCCACTGCGGGCCAACGTCCTGACTTTC
-	TRBV7-9	-	TRBJ2-1	CASSVGTLNGEQFF	TGTGCCAGCAGCGTCGGGACTCTCAATGGGGAGCAGTTCTTC
TRBD2	TRBV5-1	-	TRBJ2-1	CASSFGLAGGLQFF	TGCGCCAGCAGCTTTGGACTAGCGGGGGGTCTACAGTTCTTC
TRBD2	TRBV25-1	-	TRBJ2-1	CATNRREGTNEQFF	TGTGCCACCAACCGGCGGGAGGGCACTAATGAGCAGTTCTTC
-	TRBV29-1	-	TRBJ1-1	CCAGDTEAFF	TGCTGCGCAGGGGACACTGAAGCTTTCTTT
-	TRBV7-2	-	TRBJ2-1	CASTRRIEVEQFF	TGTGCCAGCACCAGAAGAATAGAGGTTGAGCAGTTCTTC
TRBD2	TRBV29-1	-	TRBJ2-3	CSVVSSSGRFSTDTQYF	TGCAGCGTTGTCTCCTCTAGCGGGAGGTTTAGCACAGATACGCAGTATTTT
TRBD2	TRBV29-1	-	TRBJ2-7	CSVERLAGLLGYNEQYF	TGCAGCGTTGAAAGGCTAGCGGGTCTCTTGGGGTACAATGAGCAGTACTTC
-	TRBV5-1	-	TRBJ2-1	CASNRQTGEQFF	TGCGCCAGCAACCGACAGACGGGTGAGCAGTTCTTC
-	TRBV6-4	-	TRBJ2-3	CASSQEWSTDTQYF	TGTGCCAGCAGTCAAGAATGGAGCACAGATACGCAGTATTTT
TRBD1	TRBV5-1	-	TRBJ2-7	CASSLVAVGQGINEQYF	TGCGCCAGCAGCTTGGTCGCCGTGGGACAGGGTATCAACGAGCAGTACTTC
TRBD1	TRBV20-1	-	TRBJ1-2	CSASTTGIKVGYTF	TGCAGTGCTTCCACGACAGGGATTAAAGTCGGCTACACCTTC
TRBD2	TRBV18	once	TRBJ2-1	CASSVAGTSVQFF	TGTGCCAGCTCCGTAGCGGGGACTTCGGTGCAGTTCTTC
TRBD1	TRBV15	-	TRBJ2-1	CATSDRGRLNNEQFF	TGTGCCACCAGCGACAGGGGGCGATTGAACAATGAGCAGTTCTTC
TRBD1	TRBV7-9	few	TRBJ2-5	CASSSWDRGSFETQYF	TGTGCCAGCAGCTCGTGGGACAGGGGGTCCTTTGAGACCCAGTACTTC
-	TRBV29-1	-	TRBJ2-5	CSVEPLVNEQYF	TGCAGCGTTGAACCGCTAGTGAATGAGCAGTACTTC
TRBD1	TRBV10-3	few	TRBJ2-7	CAISAQDRRSYEQYF	TGTGCCATCAGTGCCCAGGACAGGCGGTCCTACGAGCAGTACTTC
-	TRBV20-1	-	TRBJ2-1	CSASPSDGIDEQFF	TGCAGTGCTAGTCCTAGCGACGGTATCGATGAGCAGTTCTTC
-	TRBV29-1	few	TRBJ2-7	CSVERESSYEQYF	TGCAGCGTTGAACGGGAAAGCTCCTACGAGCAGTACTTC
-	TRBV6-2/TRBV6-3	-	TRBJ2-7	CASSYGTPYEQYF	TGTGCCAGCAGTTATGGGACACCCTACGAGCAGTACTTC
TRBD2	TRBV15	-	TRBJ2-1	CATSRDSGSSYNEQFF	TGTGCCACCAGCAGGGATAGCGGGAGCTCCTACAATGAGCAGTTCTTC
TRBD2	TRBV5-1	few	TRBJ2-7	CASSRGVSGRAGNEQYF	TGCGCCAGCAGCCGTGGTGTTAGCGGGAGGGCCGGGAACGAGCAGTACTTC
TRBD1	TRBV27	few	TRBJ2-5	CASSLADREETQYF	TGTGCCAGCAGTTTAGCGGACAGGGAAGAGACCCAGTACTTC
TRBD2	TRBV5-6	-	TRBJ2-1	CASSLSGTSGHNEQFF	TGTGCCAGCAGCTTGTCCGGGACTAGCGGCCACAATGAGCAGTTCTTC
TRBD2	TRBV7-3	few	TRBJ2-7	CASSPRAGTSPHEQYF	TGTGCCAGCAGCCCCCGGGCCGGGACTAGCCCTCACGAGCAGTACTTC
TRBD2	TRBV7-6	-	TRBJ2-2	CASSPYVAGGDLNTGELFF	TGTGCCAGCAGCCCCTACGTCGCGGGGGGCGATTTGAACACCGGGGAGCTGTTTTTT
TRBD2	TRBV29-1	-	TRBJ2-1	CSVERLAGAGSSNEQFF	TGCAGCGTTGAACGGCTAGCGGGAGCCGGGTCAAGCAATGAGCAGTTCTTC
TRBD1	TRBV29-1	few	TRBJ2-7	CSVVIRGRAEQYF	TGCAGCGTTGTGATCAGGGGGCGAGCCGAGCAGTACTTC
-	TRBV20-1	-	TRBJ1-1	CSANGEEAEAFF	TGCAGTGCTAATGGGGAGGAGGCTGAAGCTTTCTTT
TRBD2	TRBV11-2	-	TRBJ2-5	CASSRTRTSGSRQETQYF	TGTGCCAGCAGCCGAACAAGGACTAGCGGGAGTCGGCAAGAGACCCAGTACTTC
-	TRBV7-3	few	TRBJ1-2	CASSFGPSQNYGYTF	TGTGCCAGCAGCTTTGGTCCCTCACAGAACTATGGCTACACCTTC
-	TRBV20-1	-	TRBJ1-6	CSALNGGVGNSPLHF	TGCAGTGCGTTGAATGGGGGAGTAGGCAATTCACCCCTCCACTTT
TRBD2	TRBV24-1	-	TRBJ2-1	CATSEGGLAGPRNEQFF	TGTGCCACCAGTGAGGGGGGACTAGCGGGGCCTCGAAATGAGCAGTTCTTC
-	TRBV7-8	-	TRBJ2-7	CASSLHSLYEQYF	TGTGCCAGCAGCTTGCACAGCCTCTACGAGCAGTACTTC
-	TRBV29-1	-	TRBJ1-1	CSVEARVEAFF	TGCAGCGTTGAAGCGAGGGTCGAAGCTTTCTTT
-	TRBV12-3/TRBV12-4	-	TRBJ1-1	CASSDPGLNTEAFF	TGTGCCAGCAGCGACCCAGGACTCAACACTGAAGCTTTCTTT
TRBD1	TRBV20-1	-	TRBJ2-5	CSAGDSYRYQETQYF	TGCAGTGCCGGGGACAGTTACCGATACCAAGAGACCCAGTACTTC
-	TRBV10-3	few	TRBJ1-2	CAISESSAAPPYGYTF	TGTGCCATCAGTGAGTCTTCGGCAGCTCCTCCCTATGGCTACACCTTC
TRBD2	TRBV20-1	-	TRBJ2-5	CSARAGVDEQYF	TGCAGTGCTAGGGCGGGAGTGGATGAGCAGTACTTC
-	TRBV7-9	-	TRBJ2-7	CASSLYGGGQGTYEQYF	TGTGCCAGCAGCTTATACGGAGGTGGGCAGGGAACCTACGAGCAGTACTTC
TRBD2	TRBV12-5	few	TRBJ2-3	CASTPGGMSTDTQYF	TGTGCTAGTACCCCCGGGGGGATGAGCACAGATACGCAGTATTTT
TRBD2	TRBV6-6	-	TRBJ2-7	CASSYSLGGRAYEQYF	TGTGCCAGCAGTTATTCCTTGGGCGGGAGGGCTTACGAGCAGTACTTC
-	TRBV29-1	few	TRBJ1-2	CSVADSTNYGYTF	TGCAGCGTAGCTGACAGTACTAACTATGGCTACACCTTC
-	TRBV14	-	TRBJ2-5	CASSRTQGWGQETQYF	TGTGCCAGCAGTCGCACGCAGGGCTGGGGGCAAGAGACCCAGTACTTC
-	TRBV25-1	-	TRBJ2-1	CASSEGLGKGDEQFF	TGTGCCAGCAGTGAGGGACTCGGTAAGGGGGATGAGCAGTTCTTC
TRBD1	TRBV3-1	-	TRBJ2-7	CASSQVTRSGGAKQYF	TGTGCCAGCAGCCAAGTGACGCGATCAGGGGGCGCGAAGCAGTACTTC
-	TRBV18	-	TRBJ2-5	CASSPRAEGTQYF	TGTGCCAGCTCACCAAGGGCAGAAGGGACCCAGTACTTC
-	TRBV5-1	once	TRBJ2-7	CASSLVWGAGEQYF	TGCGCCAGCAGCTTGGTGTGGGGGGCCGGTGAGCAGTACTTC
-	TRBV28	-	TRBJ1-5	CASRMEGVPNQPQHF	TGTGCCAGCAGGATGGAGGGGGTACCTAATCAGCCCCAGCATTTT
-	TRBV2	-	TRBJ2-3	CASRSGRGFYTDTQYF	TGTGCCAGCAGGTCGGGCAGGGGATTCTACACAGATACGCAGTATTTT